This entry concerns a single T cell receptor (beta chain). Its antigen is currently unknown. This specimen belongs to a study of cytomegalovirus exposure and HLA in healthy donors. Study results and limitations: A missense variant in DCLRE1C was later tied to TCR beta V- and J-gene trimming.

The PCR employed 60 Vbeta primers together with 13 Jbeta primers. Profiled with immunoSEQ multiplex PCR; TCRdb holds only in-frame clones, not every one. The repertoire consists of over 200,000 clones, with about 89% occurring once and the leading ten covering 0.9% to 1.1%. The germline V gene encodes CDR1 SGDLS and CDR2 YYNGEE. The V and J ends lost 2 bases and 2 bases, in that order; junction bases with no gene match: 11. This CDR3 has 17 amino acids. The TCR was taken from a woman aged 18-35 years in good health and CMV-seronegative. Sequencing was done on a sample of PBMCs. The chain uses TRBV9 and TRBJ2-3, with 7 nucleotides matching TRBD2. The CDR3 reads CASSVALLADNTDTQYF. The CDR3 region has the DNA TGTGCCAGCAGCGTGGCCCTTCTAGCGGATAACACAGATACGCAGTATTTT. The whole variable domain, remainder taken from reference TRBV9 and TRBJ2-3, is DSGVTQTPKHLITATGQRVTLRCSPRSGDLSVYWYQQSLDQGLQFLIQYYNGEERAKGNILERFSAQQFPDLHSELNLSSLELGDSALYFCASSVALLADNTDTQYFGPGTRLTVL.